Below, 2 T cell receptor beta chains from the same sample are listed, as sequenced in a study of human T cells and chemical hapten exposure. Indicated time point: patch test 2, 6 weeks after DPC sensitization. Sample treatment: therapeutic diphenylcyclopropenone sensitization with weekly scalp DPC. MiXCR, run by TCRdb on the RACE reads, gives a single entry per CDR3 protein. The sample contains approximately 97,000 distinct CDR3 sequences, 11% of which appear only once. Sequencing used whole blood, obtained in connection with sensitization to the hapten diphenylcyclopropenone (DPC). The receptors originated from a woman between 40 and 50 years old with alopecia areata. Some clones in this sample may be carry-over from other donors' samples.

This clonotype came up many times. V and J are TRBV29-1 and TRBJ1-1; 12 bases match TRBD1. This CDR3 has 14 amino acids. The trim removed 3 bases at V and 5 bases at J, leaving 4 bases unmatched. The germline V gene encodes CDR1 SQVTM and CDR2 ANQGSEA. CDR3: CSVEGQGARTEAFF. The CDR3 DNA is TGCAGCGTTGAGGGACAGGGGGCGAGGACTGAAGCTTTCTTT. Using reference TRBV29-1 and TRBJ1-1 for the parts outside the CDR3, the full variable domain is SAVISQKPSRDICQRGTSLTIQCQVDSQVTMMFWYRQQPGQSLTLIATANQGSEATYESGFVIDKFPISRPNLTFSTLTVSNMSPEDSSIYLCSVEGQGARTEAFFGQGTRLTVV.

The V gene is TRBV30, the J gene TRBJ2-7, with 9 bases aligning to TRBD1. Looked up from germline, CDR1 is GTSNPN and CDR2 is SVGIG (reference sequence). The V and J ends lost 2 bases and 5 bases, in that order; junction bases with no gene match: 7. The CDR3 loop spans 14 amino acids. The CDR3 sequence is CAWSPGTGRDEQYF. CDR3 in DNA: TGTGCCTGGAGTCCAGGGACAGGGAGGGACGAGCAGTACTTC.